The clone carrying this T cell receptor beta chain was seen repeatedly, ten times or more. TCRdb re-called the 5' RACE reads through MiXCR, storing one row per CDR3 protein. The data hold some 60,000 distinct CDR3 sequences, with 2% to 3% observed a single time. CDR1 is SGHVS, CDR2 FQNEAQ, per germline. The ends were cut back, 5 bases at V and 2 bases at J, with 15 bases in the middle. This CDR3 spans 15 amino acids. This record belongs to a study of neurological immune-mediated disorders. The chain couples TRBV7-8 to TRBJ1-1, with no clear D. What was sequenced was PBMCs. The TCR comes from a man aged 45-65 years with multiple sclerosis. As DNA, the CDR3 is TGTGCCAGCAGCCAATCAGCGGCGATAAACACTGAAGCTTTCTTT. Translating it yields CASSQSAAINTEAFF.